This T cell receptor (beta chain) came from a study of Graves' ophthalmopathy and Graves' hyperthyroidism. Overall study results and limits: With a specificity of 72.22% and a sensitivity of about 70%, the model predicted ophthalmopathy progression.

Trimming took off 0 bases at V and 6 bases at J, with 13 bases between the two ends. Germline V gene lookup returns CDR1 SGDLS and CDR2 YYNGEE. This CDR3 contains 14 residues. Transcripts of RNA were the source for amplifying TCR beta CDR3 regions. The library came from an HTBI-primed first-round RT-PCR and a second-round multiplex PCR. TCRdb called the multiplex PCR reads again in MiXCR, with one record for every CDR3 protein. The data show about 740,000 distinct CDR3 sequences, approximately 40% seen once. In regard to this clonotype: The antigen is not known. Given a much more abundant clone one base away, this may be a read error.

Ophthalmopathy donors showed moderate-to-severe activity, CAS ≥3, NOSPECS ≥4 and a duration under 3 months. As diagnostic evidence, clinical symptoms, serum thyroxine, TRAb, thyroid ultrasound and orbital computed tomography were relied upon. PBMCs had their origin in fresh peripheral blood (more than 9.5 ml). The receptor was isolated from an adult man with Graves' ophthalmopathy. The rearrangement uses TRBV9 and TRBJ2-7; no firm D call. The sequencing sample was made of peripheral blood. The CDR3 is CASSVVHQSAEQYF. The CDR3, as DNA: TGTGCCAGCAGCGTAGTGCACCAGTCCGCCGAGCAGTACTTC.